This T cell receptor (beta chain) is from a study of T-cell reconstitution after alpha-beta-depleted transplantation in children. Researchers prepared the TCRbeta library using unique molecular identifiers, the study reports. Via MiXCR, TCRdb re-called the PCR reads, giving one row per CDR3 protein. The sample carries 450,000 to 600,000 distinct CDR3 sequences, roughly a tenth recorded once. Per germline, CDR1 DFQATT and CDR2 SNEGSKA (reference sequence). V shed 3 bases, J shed 6 bases, and the junction held 9 bases outside the gene matches. The CDR3 extends over 15 amino acids. General study points: Newly generated T cells supplied most T-cell counts and diversity one year post-transplant. TCRbeta diversity was high at day 60 in some patients (a result of surviving recipient T cells and thymic progenitors). After transplant, at about two months, alpha-beta T cells were reportedly derived from several hundred expanded graft clones.

Of note for this clonotype: Its matching antigen is unknown.

Sequences were derived from PBMCs, sampled before TCRalphabeta/CD19-depleted stem cell transplant. The sequence derives from a child younger than 10 with inherited bone marrow failure, due to receive a stem cell transplant. The V and J genes are TRBV20-1 and TRBJ2-2, with 8 bases that match TRBD2. CDR3 residues: CSASREGLGPGELFF. CDR3 sequence (DNA): TGCAGTGCTAGTCGGGAGGGCCTGGGTCCCGGGGAGCTGTTTTTT.